The 28 T cell receptor beta chains in this list originate from one sample, sequenced in a study of T cells in localized non-small cell lung cancer. Sequenced by immunoSEQ multiplex PCR; TCRdb stores in-frame clones only, minus some. Of some 26,000 clones in the sample, over 85% were seen once. Sequenced here: peripheral blood, sampled before any cancer treatment. Receptor source: a woman aged 18-49 years with stage I lung adenocarcinoma.

The chain joins TRBV6-5 to TRBJ2-5, with 9 bases lining up with TRBD1. The V gene's germline CDR1 is MNHEY and CDR2 SVGAGI. The CDR3 has 15 amino acids. V lost 6 bases and J lost 4; bases outside the gene matches: 9. The CDR3 loop reads CASSQVQGAGETQYF. Written as DNA, the CDR3 is TGTGCCAGCAGCCAAGTACAGGGGGCAGGAGAGACCCAGTACTTC.

This clone was picked up one time. The V and J genes are TRBV9 and TRBJ1-3, with unresolved D. This CDR3 spans 16 amino acids. Germline V gene sequence: CDR1 SGDLS, CDR2 YYNGEE. The V gene lost 0 bases and the J gene lost 4 bases, with 14 bases spanning the gap. CDR3 residues: CASSVDRATGGNTIYF. CDR3 DNA sequence: TGTGCCAGCAGCGTAGATAGGGCTACGGGAGGAAACACCATATATTTT.

The gene calls are TRBV11-3 and TRBJ1-2, with D perhaps TRBD1 (5 bases). Germline-derived CDR1 and CDR2 are SGHNT and YENEEA. The CDR3 extends over 12 amino acids. Trimming removed 0 bases from V and 9 bases from J, with 8 bases in between. The CDR3 bases are TGTGCCAGCAGCTTAGATAGGGACCGCTACACCTTC. Amino acid sequence: CASSLDRDRYTF.

The rearrangement joins TRBV5-1 to TRBJ2-7; 9 nucleotides agree with TRBD1. The CDR3 runs 13 residues. Trimming at V came to 5 bases and at J to 5 bases, leaving 5 bases not matched to a gene. Germline V gives CDR1 SGHRS, CDR2 YFSETQ. DNA of the CDR3: TGCGCCAGCAGGGGGACAGGGCTCCACGAGCAGTACTTC. Protein product: CASRGTGLHEQYF.

This chain links TRBV11-2 with TRBJ2-1; no clear D gene. Germline values: CDR1 SGHAT, CDR2 FQNNGV. V was clipped by 1 base and J by 11 bases, with 9 bases between them. The CDR3 length is 12 residues. The CDR3 loop is CASSLGRTKQFF. The DNA of the CDR3 is TGTGCCAGCAGCTTAGGCAGGACGAAGCAGTTCTTC.

This chain joins TRBV19 and TRBJ2-2, with TRBD2 as a possible D gene (6 bases). V lost 4 bases to trimming and J lost 8 bases, with 14 bases between them. The germline V gene has CDR1 LNHDA and CDR2 SQIVND (reference sequence). CDR3 length: 14 amino acids. In DNA, the CDR3 is TGTGCCAGTAGTACGCGGGACCGGGTAGGGGAGCTGTTTTTT. This codes for CASSTRDRVGELFF.

This chain links TRBV6-1 with TRBJ2-2; no firm D call. Germline V lookup: CDR1 MNHNS, CDR2 SASEGT. The CDR3 contains 14 residues. Deletions cut 11 bases from V and 2 bases from J, with 15 bases between. The DNA of the CDR3 is TGTGCCGCCAACCCGACGGTTAACACCGGGGAGCTGTTTTTT. Translation: CAANPTVNTGELFF.

The rearrangement uses TRBV9 and TRBJ1-1; 8 bases fit TRBD1. The CDR3 sequence is 15 residues long. Per the germline V gene, CDR1 is SGDLS and CDR2 is YYNGEE. Trimming took 4 bases from V and 6 from J; bases not matched to a gene: 11. DNA for the CDR3: TGTGCCAGCAGCCCGGGGGGGGACAGGAGTTCTGAAGCTTTCTTT. It translates to CASSPGGDRSSEAFF.

This chain uses TRBV30 with TRBJ2-3; TRBD2 matches at 8 bases. The CDR3 has 16 amino acids. The V segment lost 0 bases and the J segment 1 base; nucleotides outside the gene matches: 6. Germline CDR1 is GTSNPN and CDR2 is SVGIG (reference sequence). The CDR3 here is CAWSVLGREGTDTQYF. The CDR3 DNA sequence: TGTGCCTGGAGTGTACTAGGGCGGGAGGGCACAGATACGCAGTATTTT. Variable domain in full (rest from reference TRBV30 and TRBJ2-3): SQTIHQWPATLVQPVGSPLSLECTVEGTSNPNLYWYRQAAGRGLQLLFYSVGIGQISSEVPQNLSASRPQDRQFILSSKKLLLSDSGFYLCAWSVLGREGTDTQYFGPGTRLTVL.

The chain uses TRBV10-3 and TRBJ2-7, with D possibly called TRBD1 or TRBD2 (5 bases each). Germline CDR1 reads ENHRY; CDR2 reads SYGVKD. The CDR3 spans 11 residues. Trimming stripped 4 bases from V and 6 bases from J, with 7 bases between. The CDR3 reads CAISAGTEQYF. The DNA for the CDR3 is TGTGCCATCAGTGCAGGGACCGAGCAGTACTTC.

The chain links TRBV28 to TRBJ2-3; the match to TRBD2 covers 10 bases. Germline V CDR1 and CDR2: MDHEN, SYDVKM. The V and J ends lost 4 bases and 3 bases, in that order; junction bases with no gene match: 10. The CDR3 runs to 17 residues. In DNA, the CDR3 is TGTGCCAGCAGTTCCAACCCTAGCGGGAGTCTAACAGATACGCAGTATTTT. Translated: CASSSNPSGSLTDTQYF.

The chain links TRBV7-8 to TRBJ1-1; D gene ambiguous. Germline V gene lookup returns CDR1 SGHVS and CDR2 FQNEAQ. V lost 5 bases, J lost 1 base, and 17 bases lay in between. The CDR3 spans 16 residues. The DNA for the CDR3 is TGTGCCAGCAGCCCCCCCAGCGCCCGACAGAACACTGAAGCTTTCTTT. It codes for CASSPPSARQNTEAFF.

The genes are TRBV5-1 and TRBJ1-1; TRBD1 is a possible D gene (6 bases). Trimming shortened V by 2 bases and J by 2 bases, and 7 bases separated the two germline ends. This CDR3 has 13 amino acids. CDR1 is SGHRS and CDR2 is YFSETQ in the germline V gene. In nucleotides, the CDR3 is TGCGCCAGCAGCTTTGGGGGCAACACTGAAGCTTTCTTT. It yields the protein CASSFGGNTEAFF.

The CDR3 DNA reads as TGTGCCTGGAGACGGACAGGGGGCACTGAAGCTTTCTTT. Translating gives CAWRRTGGTEAFF. The chain employs TRBV30 and TRBJ1-1; 10 bases are shared with TRBD1. The CDR3 spans 13 residues. J gave up 4 bases and V 3 bases, and 2 bases lay outside the gene matches. The V gene's germline CDR1 is GTSNPN and CDR2 SVGIG (reference sequence).

The chain is built from TRBV27 and TRBJ1-1, with D unclear. Deletions cut 6 bases from V and 4 bases from J, with 6 bases between. Germline-derived CDR1 and CDR2 are MNHEY and SMNVEV (reference sequence). The CDR3 is made up of 11 amino acids. CDR3 residues: CASRSGTEAFF. DNA of the CDR3: TGTGCCAGCAGAAGTGGCACTGAAGCTTTCTTT.

This clone showed up just a few times. V and J are TRBV19 and TRBJ2-7, with D unresolved. The length of the CDR3 is 13 residues. Germline-derived CDR1 and CDR2 are LNHDA and SQIVND (reference sequence). V lost 5 bases, J lost 8 bases, and 16 bases lay in between. The CDR3 here is CASSPDPTKQQYF. CDR3 nucleotides: TGTGCCAGTAGTCCCGACCCAACTAAACAGCAGTACTTC.

As for this clone: An end of the junction differs from the germline gene, which may be a read error. The chain recombines TRBV2 with TRBJ1-1; D gene ambiguous. Germline V gene sequence: CDR1 SNHLY, CDR2 FYNNEI. CDR3 length equals 15 residues. The CDR3 sequence: CVSSEILVERTEAFF. CDR3 in DNA: TGTGTCAGCAGTGAGATTTTGGTAGAGCGTACTGAAGCTTTCTTT.

The chain links TRBV9 to TRBJ2-1; TRBD2 matches 10 bases. This CDR3 has 15 residues. V gave up 4 bases and J gave up 4 bases; unmatched junction bases: 5. Germline CDR1 and CDR2: SGDLS and YYNGEE. The CDR3 loop is CASSLTSGTYNEQFF. The CDR3 bases are TGTGCCAGCAGCCTAACTAGCGGGACTTACAATGAGCAGTTCTTC.

The sample holds one count of this clone. The chain joins TRBV5-1 to TRBJ1-5, with no clear D. This CDR3 is 15 amino acids long. Germline CDR1 and CDR2: SGHRS and YFSETQ. V shed 1 base and J shed 4 bases, with 12 bases lying between them. This chain's CDR3 is CASSLTPFGNQPQHF. CDR3 nucleotides: TGCGCCAGCAGCTTGACACCCTTCGGAAATCAGCCCCAGCATTTT.

The chain employs TRBV28 and TRBJ1-5, with D perhaps TRBD1 (6 bases). CDR3 length: 19 residues. The V gene's germline CDR1 is MDHEN and CDR2 SYDVKM. Trimming cost V 1 base and J 2 bases, with 21 bases left between them. CDR3 sequence (DNA): TGTGCCAGCAGTTTATTTTTAACCCCCGGATCAGGGGGCAATCAGCCCCAGCATTTT. Translated: CASSLFLTPGSGGNQPQHF.

This rearrangement joins TRBV29-1 to TRBJ2-1; 11 bases match TRBD2. The V segment lost 3 bases and the J segment 4 bases; nucleotides outside the gene matches: 5. Germline V CDR1 and CDR2: SQVTM, ANQGSEA. CDR3 length: 15 residues. The CDR3: CSVDSRTSGYNEQFF. The CDR3 DNA sequence: TGCAGCGTTGACTCCCGGACTAGCGGGTACAATGAGCAGTTCTTC.

A remark on this clone: Other nucleotide sequences in the sample specify the same CDR3. The chain links TRBV5-5 to TRBJ2-7; weak D call: TRBD1 (5 bases). CDR1 and CDR2 (germline): SGHKS, YYEKEE (reference sequence). V lost 4 bases to trimming and J lost 2 bases, with 13 bases between them. The CDR3 extends over 14 amino acids. CDR3 protein: CASSLQGWTYEQYF. As DNA, the CDR3 is TGTGCCAGCAGCCTGCAGGGTTGGACCTACGAGCAGTACTTC.

The chain uses TRBV6-5 and TRBJ1-2; the D gene is possibly TRBD1 (5 bases). The CDR3 has 14 residues. CDR1 is MNHEY and CDR2 is SVGAGI in the germline V gene. V was pared by 2 bases and J by 1 base, with 8 bases between. CDR3 DNA sequence: TGTGCCAGCAGTTACCGACAGATTAACTATGGCTACACCTTC. As protein: CASSYRQINYGYTF.

The CDR3 sequence: CASSRGLSGSRYEQYF. The CDR3 DNA reads as TGCGCCAGCAGCCGAGGGTTAAGCGGGTCCCGCTACGAGCAGTACTTC. The chain couples TRBV4-1 to TRBJ2-7; D perhaps matches TRBD2 (6 bases). The CDR3 consists of 16 residues. Looked up from germline, CDR1 is MGHRA and CDR2 is YSYEKL. V lost 4 bases, J lost 3 bases, and 19 bases lay in between.

The chain links TRBV19 to TRBJ2-2; 9 bases align to TRBD1. Germline V gene sequence: CDR1 LNHDA, CDR2 SQIVND (reference sequence). CDR3 length: 15 amino acids. The V gene end was trimmed by 1 base and the J gene end by 7 bases; junction bases not matched to a gene: 4. Here the CDR3 reads CASSIGTGGFGELFF. The CDR3 DNA is TGTGCCAGTAGTATAGGTACAGGGGGCTTCGGGGAGCTGTTTTTT.

The V gene is TRBV5-1, the J gene TRBJ2-5, with D perhaps TRBD1 (6 bases). CDR1 and CDR2 from the germline V gene are SGHRS and YFSETQ. The CDR3 length is 14 residues. Trimming left V 0 bases short and J 1 base short, with 7 bases between. CDR3 in amino acids: CASSLVRGQETQYF. DNA of the CDR3: TGCGCCAGCAGCTTGGTCAGGGGCCAAGAGACCCAGTACTTC.

The chain has TRBV4-1 and TRBJ1-1; D ambiguous. Trimming took 2 bases from V and 4 from J, leaving 14 bases between them. CDR1 is MGHRA, CDR2 YSYEKL, per germline. This CDR3 has 15 amino acids. For the CDR3, the DNA is TGCGCCAGCAGCCAAAGAGAGGCATGGACCACTGAAGCTTTCTTT. This encodes CASSQREAWTTEAFF.

J is TRBJ2-6 and V is TRBV6-5; no clear D. There are 15 residues in the CDR3. The V gene lost 5 bases and the J gene lost 0 bases, with 8 bases spanning the gap. Germline-derived CDR1 and CDR2 are MNHEY and SVGAGI. In nucleotides, the CDR3 is TGTGCCAGCAGTCGCCTAACCTCTGGGGCCAACGTCCTGACTTTC. This sequence encodes CASSRLTSGANVLTF.